Sequencing of this T cell receptor (beta chain) was carried out in a study of blood T cell repertoires in COVID-19. For the study at large: T cells, B-cell-depleted T cells, or PBMCs provided the cDNA or gDNA that served as material.

Authors' data handling: Nucleated cell number was recorded as an estimate derived from reference gene primer amplification. Generated by immunoSEQ multiplex PCR, the TCRdb table keeps only in-frame clones and is missing some. The DNA was the basis for D and trimming; V, J and clone size are from that table. The sample holds tens of thousands of clones, around nine tenths seen once. In germline, CDR1 is SQVTM, CDR2 ANQGSEA. The V and J ends lost 6 bases and 6 bases, in that order; junction bases with no gene match: 3. The CDR3 covers 12 residues. The clonotype originates from a woman aged 60 to 75 with acute or convalescent COVID-19. The rearrangement links TRBV29-1 to TRBJ2-1; 9 positions agree with TRBD1. The specimen was peripheral blood. CDR3 DNA: TGCAGCGTCAAGGACAGGGGCAATGAGCAGTTCTTC. Translated, it gives CSVKDRGNEQFF.